This T cell receptor beta chain was recovered during a study of blood T cells in healthy people across ages. This clonotype was counted at least ten times. Healthy Russian Caucasian donors spanned ages roughly 6 to 100 years. PCR was performed a second time for 7 to 11 cycles using a sample-barcoded 5' primer and a J-beta primer mix. Each CDR3 protein gets one entry after TCRdb re-called the 5' RACE reads with MiXCR. The sample comprises over 600,000 distinct CDR3 sequences, around half of which are singletons, and 15% to 20% rests with the top ten. Losses at the gene ends were 2 bases for V and 5 bases for J; bases not matched to a gene: 3. The germline CDR1 and CDR2 sequences are SGHRS and YFSETQ. CDR3 length equals 15 residues.

The rearrangement links TRBV5-1 to TRBJ2-7; 14 bases fit TRBD2. Material: blood. The sequence derives from a man older than 75 in good health. The CDR3 sequence is CASSFGTSGSNEQYF. The CDR3 DNA reads TGCGCCAGCAGCTTCGGGACTAGCGGGAGCAACGAGCAGTACTTC.